Listed below are T cell receptor beta chains from one sample, sequenced in a study of vaccination effects on CD4 cells after COVID-19. The antigens for these receptors are not known. Assay used: immunoSEQ multiplex PCR; TCRdb lists only in-frame clones, some missing. The data contain about 28,000 clones, about four fifths of them singletons. This specimen consisted of CD4+ T cells from PBMCs cultured with SARS-CoV-2 spike peptides, obtained before COVID-19 vaccination. These receptors were obtained from a human donor who received a COVID-19 vaccine. CDR3s include the opening cysteine and the closing phenylalanine or tryptophan. Fields, in order: CDR3 length, J gene, clone size, V gene, CDR3 protein. A clone size is listed for some rows: how often the clone was seen (once, few, many), or a class if it is expanded.

15,TRBJ1-5,few,TRBV4-1,CASSSPGRSNQPQHF
13,TRBJ2-5,.,TRBV9,CASSVAAGETQYF
15,TRBJ1-1,few,TRBV4-3,CASSQERGTRTEAFF
15,TRBJ2-6,.,TRBV18,CASSYGTGGANVLTF
14,TRBJ1-4,few,TRBV29-1,CSVEVGREGEKLFF
16,TRBJ2-7,once,TRBV10-1,CASSVPSAGVCYEQYF
15,TRBJ1-2,.,TRBV9,CASSVGGGGGYGYTF
14,TRBJ1-1,.,TRBV2,CASGRGPAGTEAFF
15,TRBJ2-1,.,TRBV11-3,CASSLDPSGYNEQFF
14,TRBJ1-5,few,TRBV28,CASSLGGSNQPQHF
12,TRBJ2-1,once,TRBV4-1,CASSQPYSEQFF
15,TRBJ2-2,.,TRBV19,CASSLTPANTGELFF
16,TRBJ1-5,.,TRBV6-2/TRBV6-3,CASSPLDRGPYWAQHF
17,TRBJ2-3,.,TRBV5-4,CASSFQKSRVGTDTQYF
15,TRBJ2-3,.,TRBV5-1,CASSFIEGRADTQYF
14,TRBJ1-2,.,TRBV6-2/TRBV6-3,CASSSISTYSGYTF
14,TRBJ1-2,.,TRBV7-2,CASSLLSPNYGYTF
15,TRBJ2-1,once,TRBV6-1,CASSERDYFYNEQFF
14,TRBJ1-2,.,TRBV7-9,CASSLRAGTYGYTF